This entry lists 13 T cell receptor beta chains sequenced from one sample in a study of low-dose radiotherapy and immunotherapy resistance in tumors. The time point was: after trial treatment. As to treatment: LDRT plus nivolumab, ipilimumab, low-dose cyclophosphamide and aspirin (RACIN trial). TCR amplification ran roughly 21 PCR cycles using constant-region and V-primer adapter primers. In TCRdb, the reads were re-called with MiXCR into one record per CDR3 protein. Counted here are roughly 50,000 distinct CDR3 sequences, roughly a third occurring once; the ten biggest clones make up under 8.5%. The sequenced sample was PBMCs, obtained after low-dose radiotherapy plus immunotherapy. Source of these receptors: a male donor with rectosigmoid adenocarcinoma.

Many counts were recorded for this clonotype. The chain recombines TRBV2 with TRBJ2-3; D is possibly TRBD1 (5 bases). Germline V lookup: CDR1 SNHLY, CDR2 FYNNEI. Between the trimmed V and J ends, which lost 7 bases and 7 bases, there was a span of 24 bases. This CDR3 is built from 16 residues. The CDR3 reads CASTLYGVGAPNTQYF. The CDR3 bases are TGTGCCAGCACCTTGTACGGCGTAGGGGCGCCAAATACGCAGTATTTT.

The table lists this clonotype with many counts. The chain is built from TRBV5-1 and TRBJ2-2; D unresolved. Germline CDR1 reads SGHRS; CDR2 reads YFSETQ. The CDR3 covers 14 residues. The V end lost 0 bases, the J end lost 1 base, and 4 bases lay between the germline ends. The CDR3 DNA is TGCGCCAGCAGCTTGGGGGGGAACACCGGGGAGCTGTTTTTT. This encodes CASSLGGNTGELFF.

CDR3 DNA sequence: TGTGCCAGCAGTTTCGGGGGATCCGCGGGCACCGGGGAGCTGTTTTTT. This gives the protein CASSFGGSAGTGELFF. This sequence joins TRBV28 and TRBJ2-2, with a tentative D call TRBD2 (6 bases). Germline V gene lookup returns CDR1 MDHEN and CDR2 SYDVKM. This CDR3 spans 16 amino acids. The germline V and J ends were trimmed by 3 bases and 4 bases, with 15 bases remaining between them.

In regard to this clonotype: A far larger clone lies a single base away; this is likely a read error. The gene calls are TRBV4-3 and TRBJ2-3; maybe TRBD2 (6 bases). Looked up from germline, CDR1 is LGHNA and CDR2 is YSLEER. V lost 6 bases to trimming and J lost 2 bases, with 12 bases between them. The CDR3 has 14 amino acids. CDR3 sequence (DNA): TGCGCCAGCAGACTACGGGAGACCACAGATACGCAGTATTTT. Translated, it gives CASRLRETTDTQYF.

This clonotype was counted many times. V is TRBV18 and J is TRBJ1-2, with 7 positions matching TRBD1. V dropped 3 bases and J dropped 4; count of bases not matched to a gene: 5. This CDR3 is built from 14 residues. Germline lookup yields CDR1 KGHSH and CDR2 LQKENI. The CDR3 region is CASSPGQLTYGYTF. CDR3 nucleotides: TGTGCCAGCTCACCGGGACAGCTAACCTATGGCTACACCTTC.

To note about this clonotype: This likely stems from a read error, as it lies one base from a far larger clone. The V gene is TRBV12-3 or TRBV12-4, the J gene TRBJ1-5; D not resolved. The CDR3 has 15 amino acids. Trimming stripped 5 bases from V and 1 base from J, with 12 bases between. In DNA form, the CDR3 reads TGTGCCAGCAGTGATCCGCGCTCCAGCAATCAGCCCCAGCATTTT. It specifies CASSDPRSSNQPQHF.

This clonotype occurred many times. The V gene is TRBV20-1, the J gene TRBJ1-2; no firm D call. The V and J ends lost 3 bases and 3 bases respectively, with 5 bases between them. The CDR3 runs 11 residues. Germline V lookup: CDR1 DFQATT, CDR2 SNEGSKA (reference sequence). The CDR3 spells CSAREDYGYTF. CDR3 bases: TGCAGTGCTAGGGAGGACTATGGCTACACCTTC.

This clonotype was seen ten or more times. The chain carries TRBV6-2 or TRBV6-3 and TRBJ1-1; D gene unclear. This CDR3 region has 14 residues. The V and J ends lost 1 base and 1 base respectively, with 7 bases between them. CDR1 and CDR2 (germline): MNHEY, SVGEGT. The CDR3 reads CASSYLRQNTEAFF. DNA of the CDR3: TGTGCCAGCAGTTACTTACGACAGAACACTGAAGCTTTCTTT.

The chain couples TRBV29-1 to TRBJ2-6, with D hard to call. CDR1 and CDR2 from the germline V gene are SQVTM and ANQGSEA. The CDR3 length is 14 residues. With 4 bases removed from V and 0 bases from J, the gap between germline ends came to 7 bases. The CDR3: CSVGPLSGANVLTF. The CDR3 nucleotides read TGCAGCGTTGGTCCTCTCTCTGGGGCCAACGTCCTGACTTTC. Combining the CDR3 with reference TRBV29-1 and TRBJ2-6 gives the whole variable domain SAVISQKPSRDICQRGTSLTIQCQVDSQVTMMFWYRQQPGQSLTLIATANQGSEATYESGFVIDKFPISRPNLTFSTLTVSNMSPEDSSIYLCSVGPLSGANVLTFGAGSRLTVL.

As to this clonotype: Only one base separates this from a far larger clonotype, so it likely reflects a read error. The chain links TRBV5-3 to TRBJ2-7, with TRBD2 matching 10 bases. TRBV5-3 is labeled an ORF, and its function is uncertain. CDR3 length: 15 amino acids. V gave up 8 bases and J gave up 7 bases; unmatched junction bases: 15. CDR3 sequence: CASSRQQRGGNEQYF. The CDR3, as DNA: TGTGCCAGCAGCCGACAGCAGCGGGGGGGCAATGAGCAGTACTTC.

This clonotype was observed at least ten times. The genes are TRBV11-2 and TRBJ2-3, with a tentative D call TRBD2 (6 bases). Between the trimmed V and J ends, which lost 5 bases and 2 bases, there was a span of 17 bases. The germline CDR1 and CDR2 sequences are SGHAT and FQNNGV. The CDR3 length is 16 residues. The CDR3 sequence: CASSPRLDSFTDTQYF. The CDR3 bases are TGTGCCAGCAGCCCCCGACTAGACAGTTTCACAGATACGCAGTATTTT. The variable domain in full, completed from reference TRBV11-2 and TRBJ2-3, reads EAGVAQSPRYKIIEKRQSVAFWCNPISGHATLYWYQQILGQGPKLLIQFQNNGVVDDSQLPKDRFSAERLKGVDSTLKIQPAKLEDSAVYLCASSPRLDSFTDTQYFGPGTRLTVL.

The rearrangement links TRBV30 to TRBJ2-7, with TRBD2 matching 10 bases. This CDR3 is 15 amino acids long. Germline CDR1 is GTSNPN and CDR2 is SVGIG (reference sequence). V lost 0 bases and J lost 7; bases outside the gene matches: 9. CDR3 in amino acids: CAWSVRSGRAREQYF. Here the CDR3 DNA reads TGTGCCTGGAGTGTCCGGAGCGGGAGGGCCCGAGAGCAGTACTTC.

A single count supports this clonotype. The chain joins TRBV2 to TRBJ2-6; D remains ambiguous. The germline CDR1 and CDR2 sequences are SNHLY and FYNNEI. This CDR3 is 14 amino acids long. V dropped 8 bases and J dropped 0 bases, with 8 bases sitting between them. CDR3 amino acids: CASGLSSGANVLTF. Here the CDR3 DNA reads TGTGCCAGCGGATTGAGCTCTGGGGCCAACGTCCTGACTTTC.